What follows are 25 T cell receptor beta chains derived from one specimen sequenced in a study of blood T cell repertoires in COVID-19. Sequenced by immunoSEQ multiplex PCR; TCRdb stores in-frame clones only, minus some. Among under 75,000 clones listed, roughly 81% were seen once. Sequenced: peripheral blood. Every receptor here comes from a man at least 80 years old with acute or convalescent COVID-19.

V and J are TRBV5-6 and TRBJ1-2; D gene ambiguous. CDR3 length: 13 amino acids. Germline loops: CDR1 SGHDT, CDR2 YYEEEE. V was pared by 1 base and J by 4 bases, with 8 bases between. The CDR3 DNA reads TGTGCCAGCAGCTTGCAGGCCAGCTATGGCTACACCTTC. It yields the protein CASSLQASYGYTF.

This CDR3 is CASSFARWGVTEAFF. The DNA for the CDR3 is TGTGCCAGCAGCTTCGCCCGGTGGGGCGTAACTGAAGCTTTCTTT. The chain uses TRBV13 and TRBJ1-1, with D possibly matching TRBD1 (5 bases). The CDR3 spans 15 residues. Trimming removed 3 bases at V and 5 bases at J, with 16 bases between. Germline V gene lookup returns CDR1 PRHDT and CDR2 FYEKMQ (reference sequence).

This clone came up once. J is TRBJ2-1 and V is TRBV19, with 7 bases identical to TRBD2. The V segment lost 6 bases and the J segment 5 bases; nucleotides outside the gene matches: 4. The CDR3 is 13 residues long. Germline V lookup: CDR1 LNHDA, CDR2 SQIVND (reference sequence). The CDR3 DNA reads TGTGCCAGTAGGAGTCTAGCGGACAATGAGCAGTTCTTC. Residues: CASRSLADNEQFF. The whole variable domain, filled in from reference TRBV19 and TRBJ2-1, reads DGGITQSPKYLFRKEGQNVTLSCEQNLNHDAMYWYRQDPGQGLRLIYYSQIVNDFQKGDIAEGYSVSREKKESFPLTVTSAQKNPTAFYLCASRSLADNEQFFGPGTRLTVL.

V is TRBV27 and J is TRBJ1-1; D is unclear. Germline V lookup: CDR1 MNHEY, CDR2 SMNVEV (reference sequence). Between the trimmed V and J ends, which lost 4 bases and 1 base, there was a span of 13 bases. The CDR3 length is 15 residues. CDR3 nucleotide sequence: TGTGCCAGCAGTTCCCAGAACAGAGAGAACACTGAAGCTTTCTTT. As protein: CASSSQNRENTEAFF.

This clone was seen a single time. J is TRBJ1-1 and V is TRBV29-1; D not resolved. The CDR3 is made up of 12 amino acids. V dropped 0 bases and J dropped 4 bases, with 6 bases sitting between them. Looked up from germline, CDR1 is SQVTM and CDR2 is ANQGSEA. CDR3 region: CSVEDPGTEAFF. The DNA of the CDR3 is TGCAGCGTTGAAGATCCGGGCACTGAAGCTTTCTTT.

CDR3 nucleotide sequence: TGTGCCAGCAGTGAAGGCCAGGGTAGTAGCTACACCTTC. Translated: CASSEGQGSSYTF. This rearrangement joins TRBV6-1 to TRBJ1-2, with D tentatively TRBD1 (5 bases). The germline gives CDR1 MNHNS, CDR2 SASEGT. The CDR3 consists of 13 residues. V lost 1 base and J lost 9, with 12 bases in between.

The CDR3, as DNA: TGTGCCACCAGCAACAGGGGCCTTACCTCTGGAAACACCATATATTTT. Amino acid sequence: CATSNRGLTSGNTIYF. The rearrangement links TRBV15 to TRBJ1-3, with 7 bases matching TRBD1. Germline V lookup: CDR1 LNHNV, CDR2 YYDKDF (reference sequence). The CDR3 loop spans 16 amino acids. With 4 bases clipped from V and 0 bases from J, the junction kept 6 bases outside the gene matches.

This sequence joins TRBV14 and TRBJ2-5, with TRBD1 as a possible D gene (6 bases). Germline V gene sequence: CDR1 SGHDN, CDR2 FVKESK. V lost 6 bases to trimming and J lost 4 bases, with 12 bases between them. This CDR3 spans 13 amino acids. The CDR3: CASSFRGGETQYF. The CDR3 coding sequence is TGTGCCAGCAGTTTCAGGGGTGGAGAGACCCAGTACTTC. Full variable domain (missing parts from reference TRBV14 and TRBJ2-5): EAGVTQFPSHSVIEKGQTVTLRCDPISGHDNLYWYRRVMGKEIKFLLHFVKESKQDESGMPNNRFLAERTGGTYSTLKVQPAELEDSGVYFCASSFRGGETQYFGPGTRLLVL.

This clone was detected only once. V is TRBV18 and J is TRBJ2-2, with D tentatively TRBD1 (6 bases). The germline V and J ends were trimmed by 4 bases and 1 base, with 10 bases remaining between them. This CDR3 is built from 15 residues. The germline V gene encodes CDR1 KGHSH and CDR2 LQKENI. The chain's CDR3 is CASSQDSWNTGELFF. CDR3 sequence (DNA): TGTGCCAGCTCACAGGACAGCTGGAACACCGGGGAGCTGTTTTTT. Full variable domain (outside the CDR3, taken from reference TRBV18 and TRBJ2-2): NAGVMQNPRHLVRRRGQEARLRCSPMKGHSHVYWYRQLPEEGLKFMVYLQKENIIDESGMPKERFSAEFPKEGPSILRIQQVVRGDSAAYFCASSQDSWNTGELFFGEGSRLTVL.

The chain links TRBV10-3 to TRBJ1-4; 8 positions match TRBD1. With 2 bases clipped from V and 7 bases from J, the junction kept 9 bases outside the gene matches. Germline-derived CDR1 and CDR2 are ENHRY and SYGVKD. This CDR3 region has 16 residues. The CDR3 loop reads CAISEARGQDAEKLFF. CDR3 DNA sequence: TGTGCCATCAGTGAGGCCCGGGGACAGGATGCTGAAAAACTGTTTTTT.

The gene calls are TRBV6-2 or TRBV6-3 and TRBJ2-2; 7 bases fit TRBD1. Germline CDR1 reads MNHEY; CDR2 reads SVGEGT. This CDR3 contains 16 residues. Trimming removed 5 bases from V and 4 bases from J; junction bases left unmatched: 10. DNA for the CDR3: TGTGCCAGCAGTGCATCGACAGGGATGAGCACCGGGGAGCTGTTTTTT. Its translation: CASSASTGMSTGELFF.

The chain has TRBV19 and TRBJ2-2; TRBD1 agrees at 7 bases. V lost 4 bases to trimming and J lost 1 base; unmatched junction nucleotides: 3. CDR1 LNHDA and CDR2 SQIVND come from the germline V gene (reference sequence). The length of the CDR3 is 15 residues. The CDR3 region is CASSTNRGNTGELFF. In DNA form, the CDR3 reads TGTGCCAGTAGTACAAACAGGGGGAACACCGGGGAGCTGTTTTTT.

This clone came up a few times. The chain recombines TRBV6-5 with TRBJ2-1; D is unresolved. The germline CDR1 and CDR2 sequences are MNHEY and SVGAGI. V dropped 2 bases and J dropped 9 bases, with 17 bases sitting between them. This CDR3 has 15 residues. The CDR3 loop is CASSYGGPPRIEQFF. In DNA form, the CDR3 reads TGTGCCAGCAGTTACGGCGGTCCCCCTCGCATTGAGCAGTTCTTC.

This clone was detected only a few times. The V gene is TRBV7-3, the J gene TRBJ2-3, with 13 bases identical to TRBD2. V dropped 4 bases and J dropped 9; count of bases not matched to a gene: 4. The germline gives CDR1 SGHTA, CDR2 FQGTGA. CDR3 length: 14 amino acids. As DNA, the CDR3 is TGTGCCAGCAGCTCCGTACTAGCGGGAGGGACGCAGTATTTT. Translation: CASSSVLAGGTQYF.

The gene calls are TRBV12-5 and TRBJ2-1, with a possible D match to TRBD1 (6 bases). Germline values: CDR1 LGHNT, CDR2 FRNRAP. V lost 4 bases and J 3 bases, leaving 13 bases between the germline ends. This CDR3 has 15 amino acids. The CDR3 DNA is TGTGCTAGTGGTTCGACCCAGGGGATCTACAATGAGCAGTTCTTC. This translates into CASGSTQGIYNEQFF. Full variable domain (rest looked up from reference TRBV12-5 and TRBJ2-1): DARVTQTPRHKVTEMGQEVTMRCQPILGHNTVFWYRQTMMQGLELLAYFRNRAPLDDSGMPKDRFSAEMPDATLATLKIQPSEPRDSAVYFCASGSTQGIYNEQFFGPGTRLTVL.

In DNA form, the CDR3 reads TGTGCCAGCAGCCGGGACTGGGGGATTGAAAAACTGTTTTTT. Translating it yields CASSRDWGIEKLFF. The chain joins TRBV3-1 (or the pseudogene TRBV3-2) to TRBJ1-4, with a weak D call TRBD1 (5 bases). The germline V and J ends were trimmed by 4 bases and 7 bases, with 13 bases remaining between them. CDR3 length equals 14 residues. Germline-derived CDR1 and CDR2 are LGHDT and YNNKEL (reference sequence).

The gene calls are TRBV29-1 and TRBJ2-3; the D gene is possibly TRBD2 (5 bases). The CDR3 is 11 amino acids. The germline V gene has CDR1 SQVTM and CDR2 ANQGSEA. The V end was cut by 4 bases, the J end by 3 bases, with 5 bases between. The CDR3 DNA is TGCAGCGTTGGAGGGACAGATACGCAGTATTTT. Translation gives CSVGGTDTQYF.

The rearrangement uses TRBV4-3 and TRBJ2-1, with 9 positions matching TRBD1. V was pared by 3 bases and J by 6 bases, with 9 bases of the junction left unmatched. This CDR3 is 16 amino acids long. Germline V gene data show CDR1 as LGHNA and CDR2 as YSLEER. CDR3 sequence reads: CASSQMDGQGFNEQFF. The CDR3 nucleotides are TGCGCCAGCAGCCAGATGGACGGACAGGGGTTCAATGAGCAGTTCTTC.

A note on this clone: A junction end diverges from the germline sequence, so it may reflect a read error. The same CDR3 also results from other DNA sequences found in this sample. The V gene is TRBV19, the J gene TRBJ2-1, with 9 positions matching TRBD2. Germline CDR1 reads LNHDA; CDR2 reads SQIVND (reference sequence). CDR3 length: 14 amino acids. The chain's CDR3 is CASSVLAGNNEQFF. CDR3 sequence (DNA): TGTGCTAGTAGTGTCCTAGCGGGGAACAATGAGCAGTTCTTC.

CDR3 in amino acids: CASSRTSGGASTDTQYF. In DNA form, the CDR3 reads TGTGCCAGCAGCCGTACTAGCGGGGGGGCTAGCACAGATACGCAGTATTTT. The J gene is TRBJ2-3, the V gene TRBV7-2, with TRBD2 matching over 13 bases. Germline assignment: CDR1 SGHTA and CDR2 FQGNSA. V lost 5 bases to trimming and J lost 0 bases; unmatched junction nucleotides: 5. The CDR3 sequence is 17 residues long.

The V call is TRBV30, the J call TRBJ1-2; 12 nucleotides agree with TRBD1. CDR1 is GTSNPN and CDR2 is SVGIG in the germline V gene (reference sequence). V gave up 5 bases and J gave up 8 bases; unmatched junction bases: 12. The CDR3 length is 15 residues. The CDR3 coding sequence is TGTGCCTGGCATTCCTGGGACAGGGGGCCAGAAGGCTACACCTTC. Amino acids: CAWHSWDRGPEGYTF.

The chain links TRBV11-2 to TRBJ2-7, with TRBD2 identical over 10 bases. The V gene's germline CDR1 is SGHAT and CDR2 FQNNGV. The junction had 7 bases not matched to a gene; V was cut back by 3 bases and J by 2 bases. The CDR3 is 16 amino acids. CDR3 in amino acids: CASSFSHLAGAYEQYF. The CDR3 nucleotides read TGTGCCAGCAGCTTTAGCCATCTAGCGGGAGCCTACGAGCAGTACTTC.

This clone has just a few counts. V usage is TRBV6-6 and J usage is TRBJ2-1, with 7 bases identical to TRBD2. V shed 6 bases, J shed 5 bases, and the junction held 10 bases outside the gene matches. This CDR3 region has 15 residues. Germline CDR1 is MNHNY and CDR2 is SVGAGI (reference sequence). The CDR3 reads CASSETSEGNNEQFF. CDR3 sequence (DNA): TGTGCCAGCAGCGAAACTAGCGAAGGGAACAATGAGCAGTTCTTC.

The chain uses TRBV5-1 and TRBJ2-5; 8 bases agree with TRBD2. Losses at the gene ends were 0 bases for V and 1 base for J; bases not matched to a gene: 8. In germline, CDR1 is SGHRS, CDR2 YFSETQ. The CDR3 sequence is 17 residues long. The CDR3 DNA reads TGCGCCAGCAGCTTGGCCGTCCTAGCGGGTGTCCAAGAGACCCAGTACTTC. It translates to CASSLAVLAGVQETQYF.

This clone came up a few times. The chain recombines TRBV2 with TRBJ2-5, with a possible D match to TRBD2 (5 bases). Germline-derived CDR1 and CDR2 are SNHLY and FYNNEI. V shed 11 bases and J shed 0 bases, with 13 bases lying between them. The CDR3 contains 13 residues. CDR3 residues: CAQKVDYQETQYF. As DNA, the CDR3 is TGTGCCCAGAAGGTGGACTACCAAGAGACCCAGTACTTC.